This T cell receptor (beta chain) comes out of a study of radiation and T cells in renal cell carcinoma. Findings of the study overall: Top tumor clonotypes rose in blood 2 weeks post-radiation, then contracted.

Documented time point: blood 4 weeks post-SBRT, at nephrectomy. Treatment defined: 15 Gy SBRT to primary tumor, nephrectomy 4 weeks later. Nephrectomy followed 15 Gy stereotactic body radiation by 4 weeks. Radiation-treated patients gave blood at baseline, week 2 and week 4. Clones were read by immunoSEQ multiplex PCR, and TCRdb kept only the in-frame ones, dropping some. The sample lists tens of thousands of clones, 70% to 80% seen once, with around 7% in the top ten. Germline CDR1 reads SGHDT; CDR2 reads YYEEEE. There are 16 residues in the CDR3. V dropped 0 bases and J dropped 5; count of bases not matched to a gene: 8. In regard to this clone: What it recognizes is unknown.

The sequence derives from a man between 60 and 75 years old with renal cell carcinoma. Sequencing was performed on blood, taken from a patient whose treatment included radiotherapy and nephrectomy. The chain joins TRBV5-6 to TRBJ2-3; 8 bases line up with TRBD1. CDR3 residues: CASSLDLPGGRDTQYF. Here the CDR3 DNA reads TGTGCCAGCAGCTTGGATCTCCCAGGGGGCCGAGATACGCAGTATTTT.